The present T cell receptor (beta chain) was sequenced within a study of early stage breast cancer tumors. Study summary: Most invasive tumors, twelve of 16, were ER+/PR+/HER2-. Whole-study results and caveats: Tumors had about 2.4-fold higher T cell density and higher clonality than adjacent normal breast tissue. Chain pairing and CD4, CD8 or FOXP3 expression were not captured. Enriched TCRB sequences shared across patients were mostly commonly generated sequences.

Points on this clone: Its antigen remains unidentified.

Per germline, CDR1 SGHRS and CDR2 YFSETQ. V shed 2 bases, J shed 8 bases, and the junction held 6 bases outside the gene matches. The CDR3 totals 14 residues. TCRdb's copy holds only in-frame clones and misses some; the assay was immunoSEQ multiplex PCR. The sample consists of about 72,000 clones, roughly 80% of them appearing once. The chain employs TRBV5-1 and TRBJ2-1, with 8 bases matching TRBD2. The sequenced sample consisted of blood. The receptor's source is a person between 55 and 69 years old with breast cancer. CDR3 nucleotides: TGCGCCAGCAGCTTAGCGGGAGATGTCCATGAGCAGTTCTTC. It specifies CASSLAGDVHEQFF.